This T cell receptor beta chain was documented in a study of cytomegalovirus exposure and HLA in healthy donors. Primers for the PCR totalled 60 Vbeta and 13 Jbeta. Repertoires were generated with immunoSEQ multiplex PCR, while TCRdb's copy carries only in-frame clones and drops some. Of over 200,000 clones listed, 70% to 80% are singletons. Germline CDR1 and CDR2: LNHDA and SQIVND (reference sequence). The CDR3 loop spans 15 amino acids. After removal of 1 base from V and 14 bases from J, the junction contained 13 bases not matched to a gene. The sequence was obtained from a male donor in good health and CMV-seronegative. The sequenced material came from PBMCs. This chain uses TRBV19 with TRBJ2-1, with TRBD2 matching 8 bases. The CDR3 sequence: CASSIGPLPTSGEFF. DNA for the CDR3: TGTGCCAGTAGTATAGGGCCCTTACCTACTAGCGGAGAGTTCTTC.